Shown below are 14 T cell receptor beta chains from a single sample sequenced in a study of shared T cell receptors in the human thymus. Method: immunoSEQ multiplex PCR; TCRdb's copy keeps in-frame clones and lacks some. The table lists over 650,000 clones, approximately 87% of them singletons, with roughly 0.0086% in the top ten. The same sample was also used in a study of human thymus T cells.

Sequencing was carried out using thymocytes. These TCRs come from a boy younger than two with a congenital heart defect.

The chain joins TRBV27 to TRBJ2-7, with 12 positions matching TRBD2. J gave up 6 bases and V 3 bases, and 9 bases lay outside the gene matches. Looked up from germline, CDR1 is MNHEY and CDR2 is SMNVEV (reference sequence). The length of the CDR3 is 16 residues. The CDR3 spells CASSFGLAGSSAEQYF. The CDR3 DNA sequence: TGTGCCAGCAGTTTCGGACTAGCGGGAAGTTCGGCCGAGCAGTACTTC.

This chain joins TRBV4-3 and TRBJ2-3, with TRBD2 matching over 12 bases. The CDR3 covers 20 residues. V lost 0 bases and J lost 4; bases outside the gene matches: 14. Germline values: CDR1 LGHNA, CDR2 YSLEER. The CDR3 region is CASSQDDPSGRAFGADTQYF. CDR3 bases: TGCGCCAGCAGCCAAGATGACCCTAGCGGGAGGGCCTTTGGCGCAGATACGCAGTATTTT.

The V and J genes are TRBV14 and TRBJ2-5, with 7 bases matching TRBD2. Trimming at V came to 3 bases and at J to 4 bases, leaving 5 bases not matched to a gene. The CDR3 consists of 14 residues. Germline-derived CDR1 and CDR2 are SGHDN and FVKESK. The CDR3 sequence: CASSQRRLAETQYF. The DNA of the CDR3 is TGTGCCAGCAGCCAGCGTCGACTAGCAGAGACCCAGTACTTC. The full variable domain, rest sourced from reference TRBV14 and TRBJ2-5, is EAGVTQFPSHSVIEKGQTVTLRCDPISGHDNLYWYRRVMGKEIKFLLHFVKESKQDESGMPNNRFLAERTGGTYSTLKVQPAELEDSGVYFCASSQRRLAETQYFGPGTRLLVL.

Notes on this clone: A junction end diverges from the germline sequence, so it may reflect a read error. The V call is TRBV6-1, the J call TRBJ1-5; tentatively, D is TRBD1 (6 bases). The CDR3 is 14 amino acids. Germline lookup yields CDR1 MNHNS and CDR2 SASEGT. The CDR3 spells CASSEGGDIQPQHF. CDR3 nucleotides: TGTGCCAGCAGCGAAGGGGGGGATATCCAGCCCCAGCATTTT.

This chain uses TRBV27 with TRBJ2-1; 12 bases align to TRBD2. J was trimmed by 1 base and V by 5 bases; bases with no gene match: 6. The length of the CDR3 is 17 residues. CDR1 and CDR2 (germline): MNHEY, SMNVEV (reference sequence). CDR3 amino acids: CASSPSSGRASYNEQFF. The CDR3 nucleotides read TGTGCCAGCAGTCCCTCTAGCGGGAGGGCGTCCTACAATGAGCAGTTCTTC.

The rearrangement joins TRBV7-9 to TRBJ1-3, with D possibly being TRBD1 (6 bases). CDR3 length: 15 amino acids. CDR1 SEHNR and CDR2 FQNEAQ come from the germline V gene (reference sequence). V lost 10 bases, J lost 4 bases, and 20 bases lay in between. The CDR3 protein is CATSNRARTGNTIYF. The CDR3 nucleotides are TGTGCCACCTCCAACAGGGCACGGACCGGAAACACCATATATTTT.

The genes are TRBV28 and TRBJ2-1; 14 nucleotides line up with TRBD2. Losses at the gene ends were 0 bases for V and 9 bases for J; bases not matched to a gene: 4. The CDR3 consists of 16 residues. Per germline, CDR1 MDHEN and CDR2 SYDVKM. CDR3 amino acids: CASSLCGTSGRCEQFF. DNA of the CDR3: TGTGCCAGCAGTTTATGTGGGACTAGCGGGAGATGTGAGCAGTTCTTC.

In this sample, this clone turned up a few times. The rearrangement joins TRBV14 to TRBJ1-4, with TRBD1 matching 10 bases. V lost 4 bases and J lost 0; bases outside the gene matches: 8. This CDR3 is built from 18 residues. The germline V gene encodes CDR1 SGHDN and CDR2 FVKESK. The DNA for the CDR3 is TGTGCCAGCAGCCTAAGTATCGGGACAGGGGCAACTAATGAAAAACTGTTTTTT. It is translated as CASSLSIGTGATNEKLFF.

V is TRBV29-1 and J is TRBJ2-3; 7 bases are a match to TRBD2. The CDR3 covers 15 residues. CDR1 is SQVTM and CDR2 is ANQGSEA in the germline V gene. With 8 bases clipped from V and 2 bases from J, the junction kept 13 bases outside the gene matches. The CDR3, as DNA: TGCAGCTTCTTAGCTACTAGCGAAAACACAGATACGCAGTATTTT. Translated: CSFLATSENTDTQYF.

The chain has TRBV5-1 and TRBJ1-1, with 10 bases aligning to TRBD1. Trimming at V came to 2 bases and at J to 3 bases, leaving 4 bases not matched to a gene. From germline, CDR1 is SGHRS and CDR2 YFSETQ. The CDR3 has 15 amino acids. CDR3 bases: TGCGCCAGCAGCTTAGAAGGGACAGGGGACACTGAAGCTTTCTTT. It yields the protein CASSLEGTGDTEAFF. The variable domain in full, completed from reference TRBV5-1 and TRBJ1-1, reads KAGVTQTPRYLIKTRGQQVTLSCSPISGHRSVSWYQQTPGQGLQFLFEYFSETQRNKGNFPGRFSGRQFSNSRSEMNVSTLELGDSALYLCASSLEGTGDTEAFFGQGTRLTVV.

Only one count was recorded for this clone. CDR3 sequence (DNA): TGTGCCAGCTCACCGGAGACAGGGGGCAATCAGCCCCAGCATTTT. Translating gives CASSPETGGNQPQHF. This chain uses TRBV18 with TRBJ1-5; 8 bases are shared with TRBD1. V was pared by 3 bases and J by 2 bases, with 3 bases of the junction left unmatched. CDR3 length equals 15 residues. The germline V gene has CDR1 KGHSH and CDR2 LQKENI. Looking up the rest from reference TRBV18 and TRBJ1-5 gives the full variable domain: NAGVMQNPRHLVRRRGQEARLRCSPMKGHSHVYWYRQLPEEGLKFMVYLQKENIIDESGMPKERFSAEFPKEGPSILRIQQVVRGDSAAYFCASSPETGGNQPQHFGDGTRLSIL.

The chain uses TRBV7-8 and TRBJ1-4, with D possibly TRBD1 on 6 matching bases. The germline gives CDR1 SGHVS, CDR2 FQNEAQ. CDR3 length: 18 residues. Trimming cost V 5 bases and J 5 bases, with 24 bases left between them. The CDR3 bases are TGTGCCAGCAGCCGGGGACCCCGGGGGGGCGAAGTCAATGAAAAACTGTTTTTT. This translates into CASSRGPRGGEVNEKLFF.

CDR3 sequence reads: CATSRGDTGAMENNEQFF. In DNA form, the CDR3 reads TGTGCCACCAGCAGAGGGGATACAGGGGCTATGGAGAACAATGAGCAGTTCTTC. V and J are TRBV15 and TRBJ2-1; 7 bases are shared with TRBD1. This CDR3 comprises 18 residues. J lost 5 bases, V lost 1 base, and 14 bases had no gene match. Germline CDR1 reads LNHNV; CDR2 reads YYDKDF (reference sequence).

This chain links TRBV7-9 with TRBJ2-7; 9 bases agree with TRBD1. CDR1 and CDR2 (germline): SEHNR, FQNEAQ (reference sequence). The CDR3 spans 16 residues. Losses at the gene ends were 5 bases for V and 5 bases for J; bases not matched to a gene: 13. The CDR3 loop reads CASSPPHGTGRHEQYF. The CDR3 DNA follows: TGTGCCAGCAGCCCACCTCACGGGACAGGGAGGCACGAGCAGTACTTC.